One and the same sample provided the 7 T cell receptor beta chains below, sequenced in a study of chronic HIV infection and antiretroviral therapy. MiXCR, applied by TCRdb to the 5' RACE reads, yields one record per CDR3 protein. The sample has fewer than 40,000 distinct CDR3 sequences, over 7.5% seen once. The specimen sequenced was peripheral blood. These receptors all stem from an adult who had HIV and had not received antiretroviral therapy, or was an uninfected healthy control (not recorded which).

This clonotype was seen ten or more times. The CDR3 region has the DNA TGTGCCAGCAGTGCCCGGGACAGACAAGAGACCCAGTACTTC. It is translated as CASSARDRQETQYF. The gene calls are TRBV2 and TRBJ2-5, with 7 nucleotides matching TRBD1. V lost 4 bases to trimming and J lost 2 bases; unmatched junction nucleotides: 4. The CDR3 covers 14 residues. The V gene's germline CDR1 is SNHLY and CDR2 FYNNEI. The variable domain in full, with the rest retrieved from reference TRBV2 and TRBJ2-5, is EPEVTQTPSHQVTQMGQEVILRCVPISNHLYFYWYRQILGQKVEFLVSFYNNEISEKSEIFDDQFSVERPDGSNFTLKIRSTKLEDSAMYFCASSARDRQETQYFGPGTRLLVL.

This clonotype was observed a handful of times. V is TRBV12-3 or TRBV12-4 and J is TRBJ1-5, with D tentatively TRBD1 (5 bases). This CDR3 is 12 amino acids long. Trimming took off 7 bases at V and 5 bases at J, with 9 bases between the two ends. The CDR3 coding sequence is TGTGCCAGCAAGGGGCCGGATCAGCCCCAGCATTTT. Residues: CASKGPDQPQHF.

This clonotype was seen at least ten times. The chain employs TRBV12-3 or TRBV12-4 and TRBJ2-1, with a weak D call TRBD2 (6 bases). This CDR3 comprises 13 residues. V lost 7 bases and J 6 bases, leaving 13 bases between the germline ends. The CDR3 nucleotides read TGTGCCAGCACCGCCCGGGGGAGCAATGAGCAGTTCTTC. This gives the protein CASTARGSNEQFF.

This clonotype was counted only a few times. The chain combines TRBV25-1 with TRBJ2-1, with a weak D call TRBD1 (6 bases). CDR3 length: 12 amino acids. Trimming left V 7 bases short and J 6 bases short, with 10 bases between. Germline CDR1 is MGHDK and CDR2 is SYGVNS. The DNA for the CDR3 is TGTGCCAGCAAAGGGGGTATCAATGAGCAGTTCTTC. Translation: CASKGGINEQFF. The full variable domain, completed using reference TRBV25-1 and TRBJ2-1, is EADIYQTPRYLVIGTGKKITLECSQTMGHDKMYWYQQDPGMELHLIHYSYGVNSTEKGDLSSESTVSRIRTEHFPLTLESARPSHTSQYLCASKGGINEQFFGPGTRLTVL.

The chain uses TRBV20-1 and TRBJ2-2; tentatively, D is TRBD1 (5 bases). In germline, CDR1 is DFQATT, CDR2 SNEGSKA (reference sequence). The CDR3 is made up of 15 amino acids. The V gene lost 6 bases and the J gene lost 0 bases, with 14 bases spanning the gap. CDR3 region: CSAPSARANTGELFF. The DNA for the CDR3 is TGCAGTGCCCCCTCGGCCAGGGCGAACACCGGGGAGCTGTTTTTT.

This clonotype was counted at least ten times. The chain employs TRBV4-2 and TRBJ2-1; D is unclear. The CDR3 is made up of 12 amino acids. With 1 base removed from V and 12 bases from J, the gap between germline ends came to 10 bases. Germline V gene sequence: CDR1 LGHNA, CDR2 YNFKEQ. CDR3 loop: CASSQGSLAQFF. DNA of the CDR3: TGTGCCAGCAGCCAAGGTAGCCTCGCGCAGTTCTTC.

The chain has TRBV20-1 and TRBJ2-3; TRBD2 might be the D (5 bases). Germline values: CDR1 DFQATT, CDR2 SNEGSKA (reference sequence). Trimming removed 6 bases from V and 1 base from J, with 11 bases in between. The CDR3 contains 13 residues. The CDR3 DNA reads as TGCAGTGCCAAACTAGAGGGCACAGATACGCAGTATTTT. Protein product: CSAKLEGTDTQYF.